One T cell receptor beta chain is described in this entry. Antigen unknown. To make TCR beta libraries, researchers used iRepertoire HTBI primers and Arm-PCR of CDR3 regions. TCRdb analysed the multiplex PCR reads with MiXCR anew, one entry per CDR3 protein. The sample records some 370,000 distinct CDR3 sequences, less than 30% being singletons. These data belong to a study of regulatory T cells in long-lasting Graves disease. Findings of the study overall: Persistent Graves' patients showed less TCR diversity than newly diagnosed patients showed.

Time point in this sample: persistent/refractory GD, antithyroid drugs over 5 years with positive TRAb. Following extraction of RNA from PBMCs, that RNA was used to make the TCR library. This sequence was found in a woman aged 40 to 49 with Graves disease. Sample: peripheral blood mononuclear cells (PBMCs), taken when the disease was refractory, from a patient treated with antithyroid drugs.

CDR3 nucleotide sequence: TGTGCCAGCAATTTAAAAGGGCTATATCAGCCCCAGCATTTT. Protein: CASNLKGLYQPQHF. This sequence joins TRBV6-2 or TRBV6-3 and TRBJ1-5; no firm D call. The CDR3 runs 14 residues. Trimming shortened V by 7 bases and J by 5 bases, and 15 bases separated the two germline ends. Germline V gene lookup returns CDR1 MNHEY and CDR2 SVGEGT.